The rows below give T cell receptor beta chains drawn from one sample of a study of T cells after yellow fever vaccination. MiXCR, applied by TCRdb to the 5' RACE reads, yields one record per CDR3 protein. The sample yields approximately 300,000 distinct CDR3 sequences, over 8.5% seen once. The specimen was CD4+ T cells sorted from PBMCs, collected 45 days after the yellow fever booster vaccination. These receptors came from a young man who received the YFV17D yellow fever vaccine. The CDR3 runs from the conserved cysteine through the conserved F or W. The order of the fields is J gene, V gene, CDR3 protein.

j_gene: TRBJ2-3; v_gene: TRBV20-1; CDR3aa: CSAHRDQDTQYF
j_gene: TRBJ2-1; v_gene: TRBV5-4; CDR3aa: CASSLGLLSSGYNEQFF
j_gene: TRBJ2-2; v_gene: TRBV2; CDR3aa: CASSEAPRGELFF
j_gene: TRBJ2-2; v_gene: TRBV5-5; CDR3aa: CASRTGGWTGELFF
j_gene: TRBJ1-6; v_gene: TRBV3-1; CDR3aa: CASSQVISDSPLHF
j_gene: TRBJ2-1; v_gene: TRBV30; CDR3aa: CAWSVQGNEQFF
j_gene: TRBJ2-3; v_gene: TRBV7-6; CDR3aa: CASSLDSDTQYF
j_gene: TRBJ1-3; v_gene: TRBV19; CDR3aa: CASRSVKGAFGNTIYF
j_gene: TRBJ1-2; v_gene: TRBV6-2/TRBV6-3; CDR3aa: CASSRPGGGYTF
j_gene: TRBJ2-3; v_gene: TRBV30; CDR3aa: CAWKRDLDTQYF